The 20 T cell receptor beta chains below were found in one sample sequenced in a study of radiotherapy plus CTLA-4 blockade in lung cancer. Profiled with immunoSEQ multiplex PCR; TCRdb holds only in-frame clones, not every one. The sample holds 50,000 to 70,000 clones; 77% are singletons and the top ten take roughly 4%. The sample here was peripheral blood, taken from a patient treated with radiotherapy plus ipilimumab. These receptors originate from a human donor with non-small cell lung cancer who had a partial response to radiotherapy plus ipilimumab.

The chain recombines TRBV19 with TRBJ1-5; D remains unclear. Trimming cost V 1 base and J 0 bases, with 7 bases left between them. The CDR3 sequence is 15 residues long. Germline V gene lookup returns CDR1 LNHDA and CDR2 SQIVND (reference sequence). The chain's CDR3 is CASSIGRSSNQPQHF. The CDR3 DNA reads as TGTGCCAGTAGTATAGGTAGGAGTAGCAATCAGCCCCAGCATTTT.

The chain combines TRBV9 with TRBJ2-2; 12 bases align to TRBD2. The CDR3 consists of 20 residues. Trimming at V came to 0 bases and at J to 0 bases, leaving 9 bases not matched to a gene. Germline V gene sequence: CDR1 SGDLS, CDR2 YYNGEE. This CDR3 reads CASSVALLAGGPANTGELFF. For the CDR3, the DNA is TGTGCCAGCAGCGTAGCTCTCCTAGCGGGGGGGCCAGCGAACACCGGGGAGCTGTTTTTT.

V is TRBV5-1 and J is TRBJ2-7, with D possibly matching TRBD1 (6 bases). Deletions cut 0 bases from V and 2 bases from J, with 18 bases between. This CDR3 comprises 17 residues. Germline V lookup: CDR1 SGHRS, CDR2 YFSETQ. CDR3 sequence: CASSLGLSGTPTYEQYF. In DNA form, the CDR3 reads TGCGCCAGCAGCTTGGGTTTATCCGGGACACCCACCTACGAGCAGTACTTC.

This chain connects TRBV28 to TRBJ1-2; 9 bases line up with TRBD1. The length of the CDR3 is 14 residues. J lost 8 bases, V lost 4 bases, and 8 bases had no gene match. Per germline, CDR1 MDHEN and CDR2 SYDVKM. The CDR3 region is CASSYLQGAGGYTF. Here the CDR3 DNA reads TGTGCCAGCAGTTACTTACAGGGGGCGGGAGGCTACACCTTC.

This clone was counted only a few times. The V and J genes are TRBV6-5 and TRBJ2-5; 11 positions match TRBD1. The J call may not be correct, given that the DNA end is closer to TRBJ2-7. CDR1 and CDR2 from the germline V gene are MNHEY and SVGAGI. The CDR3 is 15 residues long. CDR3 DNA sequence: TGTGCCAGCAGACCATTGGGGGACAGGGGGAACGAGCAGTACTTC. It codes for CASRPLGDRGNEQYF.

The chain couples TRBV29-1 to TRBJ2-6; the D gene is possibly TRBD1 (6 bases). Trimming cost V 5 bases and J 0 bases, with 11 bases left between them. The CDR3 totals 15 residues. The V gene's germline CDR1 is SQVTM and CDR2 ANQGSEA. The CDR3 region has the DNA TGCAGCGTTACCGGACAGAGCTCTGGGGCCAACGTCCTGACTTTC. Translation gives CSVTGQSSGANVLTF.

This clone came up once. The J gene is TRBJ1-1, the V gene TRBV2, with a possible D match to TRBD1 (5 bases). The CDR3 length is 15 residues. The germline V gene encodes CDR1 SNHLY and CDR2 FYNNEI. The V and J ends lost 2 bases and 4 bases respectively, with 14 bases between them. The CDR3, as DNA: TGTGCCAGCAGTGAAAGAGGACATCAACTCACTGAAGCTTTCTTT. It translates to CASSERGHQLTEAFF.

In DNA, the CDR3 is TGTGCCAGCAGCGTGGGGGGGACAGGGAACACTGAAGCTTTCTTT. It codes for CASSVGGTGNTEAFF. V is TRBV9 and J is TRBJ1-1; 8 nucleotides agree with TRBD1. Trimming at V came to 2 bases and at J to 1 base, leaving 4 bases not matched to a gene. Germline V lookup: CDR1 SGDLS, CDR2 YYNGEE. CDR3 size: 15 residues.

V usage is TRBV19 and J usage is TRBJ1-5; TRBD1 might be the D (6 bases). V lost 6 bases to trimming and J lost 4 bases, with 7 bases between them. Germline V gene data show CDR1 as LNHDA and CDR2 as SQIVND (reference sequence). The CDR3 spans 12 residues. CDR3 sequence: CASRQGNQPQHF. CDR3 coding DNA: TGTGCCAGTAGACAGGGTAATCAGCCCCAGCATTTT. Combining the CDR3 with reference TRBV19 and TRBJ1-5 gives the whole variable domain DGGITQSPKYLFRKEGQNVTLSCEQNLNHDAMYWYRQDPGQGLRLIYYSQIVNDFQKGDIAEGYSVSREKKESFPLTVTSAQKNPTAFYLCASRQGNQPQHFGDGTRLSIL.

This clone was seen more than once but under ten times. The V gene is TRBV6-5, the J gene TRBJ1-5; unclear D gene. The CDR3 extends over 10 amino acids. Between the trimmed V and J ends, which lost 10 bases and 7 bases, there was a span of 8 bases. Germline CDR1 reads MNHEY; CDR2 reads SVGAGI. CDR3: CATSRQPQHF. CDR3 sequence (DNA): TGTGCCACCTCTCGGCAGCCCCAGCATTTT.

This clone has only one observation. This chain links TRBV5-4 with TRBJ2-7; no reliable D call. Trimming took off 1 base at V and 0 bases at J, with 5 bases between the two ends. There are 13 residues in the CDR3. Germline V lookup: CDR1 SGHNT, CDR2 YYREEE (reference sequence). The chain's CDR3 is CASSLSPSYEQYF. CDR3 coding DNA: TGTGCCAGCAGCTTGAGCCCCTCCTACGAGCAGTACTTC. Full variable domain (remainder filled in from reference TRBV5-4 and TRBJ2-7): ETGVTQSPTHLIKTRGQQVTLRCSSQSGHNTVSWYQQALGQGPQFIFQYYREEENGRGNFPPRFSGLQFPNYSSELNVNALELDDSALYLCASSLSPSYEQYFGPGTRLTVT.

The table lists this clone with a count of one. The chain is built from TRBV10-3 and TRBJ1-1; unclear D gene. Germline V lookup: CDR1 ENHRY, CDR2 SYGVKD. The V end was cut by 5 bases, the J end by 4 bases, with 17 bases between. There are 15 residues in the CDR3. CDR3 amino acids: CAISTRDIPGTEAFF. The CDR3 DNA follows: TGTGCCATCAGTACCCGAGACATCCCAGGCACTGAAGCTTTCTTT.

The chain is built from TRBV30 and TRBJ1-6; 9 bases map to TRBD1. CDR3 size: 18 residues. V was pared by 7 bases and J by 5 bases, with 18 bases of the junction left unmatched. The germline V gene encodes CDR1 GTSNPN and CDR2 SVGIG (reference sequence). CDR3 loop: CAFITPSGQGTNNSPLHF. The CDR3 nucleotides read TGTGCCTTCATAACCCCTTCTGGACAGGGGACAAATAATTCACCCCTCCACTTT.

The chain employs TRBV2 and TRBJ1-2; 8 bases fit TRBD1. CDR3 length: 12 residues. The germline V gene has CDR1 SNHLY and CDR2 FYNNEI. Losses at the gene ends were 4 bases for V and 7 bases for J; bases not matched to a gene: 2. CDR3 DNA: TGTGCCAGCAGTGCCGACAGGGGTGGCTACACCTTC. Its translation is CASSADRGGYTF.

The chain recombines TRBV11-2 with TRBJ2-5; 9 nucleotides match TRBD2. Germline V CDR1 and CDR2: SGHAT, FQNNGV. Losses at the gene ends were 0 bases for V and 5 bases for J; bases not matched to a gene: 10. The CDR3 extends over 17 amino acids. DNA of the CDR3: TGTGCCAGCAGCTTAGATCCGAGGCGGGGGGGCCTGGAGACCCAGTACTTC. It is translated as CASSLDPRRGGLETQYF.

The chain carries TRBV9 and TRBJ2-1, with 8 bases aligning to TRBD2. J lost 4 bases, V lost 1 base, and 4 bases had no gene match. The V gene's germline CDR1 is SGDLS and CDR2 YYNGEE. The CDR3 contains 15 residues. CDR3 bases: TGTGCCAGCAGCGTATTACTAGCGGATTACAATGAGCAGTTCTTC. It specifies CASSVLLADYNEQFF.

This clone appeared once. The chain combines TRBV7-3 with TRBJ2-3, with TRBD2 matching over 11 bases. CDR3 length: 15 residues. Germline assignment: CDR1 SGHTA and CDR2 FQGTGA. V lost 5 bases and J lost 3; bases outside the gene matches: 4. The CDR3 region has the DNA TGTGCCAGCAGCCAGACTAGCGGGGAGACAGATACGCAGTATTTT. Its protein is CASSQTSGETDTQYF.

This clone was picked up a small number of times. CDR3 in amino acids: CASSPTGIQTQYF. DNA for the CDR3: TGTGCCAGCAGTCCAACAGGGATACAGACCCAGTACTTC. The chain employs TRBV6-5 and TRBJ2-5; D perhaps matches TRBD1 (6 bases). In germline, CDR1 is MNHEY, CDR2 SVGAGI. This CDR3 is built from 13 residues. V lost 5 bases and J 6 bases, leaving 13 bases between the germline ends.

This clone appeared a single time. The rearrangement links TRBV5-4 to TRBJ2-5, with TRBD2 matching 15 bases. V lost 3 bases, J lost 6 bases, and 6 bases stayed unmatched. Germline-derived CDR1 and CDR2 are SGHNT and YYREEE (reference sequence). CDR3 size: 16 residues. The DNA for the CDR3 is TGTGCCAGCAGCTCAGGACTAGCGGGGGGGCTGAAGACCCAGTACTTC. Translating it yields CASSSGLAGGLKTQYF.

This clone was counted many times. The chain joins TRBV5-1 to TRBJ2-7, with 13 bases matching TRBD2. With V trimmed by 4 bases and J by 7 bases, 5 bases remained unmatched. CDR1 and CDR2 from the germline V gene are SGHRS and YFSETQ. CDR3 size: 14 residues. The CDR3 loop is CASSAGTSGDEQYF. Here the CDR3 DNA reads TGCGCCAGCAGCGCCGGGACTAGCGGGGATGAGCAGTACTTC.